This entry concerns a single TCR beta chain. Its specific antigen is unknown. No qualities accompany the bases; no much larger clone lies one base away. These data come from a study of beta chain features in type 1 diabetes (dated by TCRdb to the late 2010s). The study in broad terms: Mean age, gender distribution, total cell number and subset yield were not different between patients and healthy donors. Across all samples, about 110 million sorted cells were examined, and cell number per subset correlated strongly with RNA yield. In the study, TCRB repertoires of sorted circulating CD4+ T cell subsets from recently diagnosed type 1 diabetes patients were compared with those of matched healthy donors. Naive and central memory subsets were obtained from all 30 or so donors, but regulatory and stem cell-like memory subsets were isolated from only 8 patients and about 8 healthy donors.

Germline trimming: 5 bases from V, 6 bases from J; junction bases outside gene matches: 8. CDR1 and CDR2 are drawn from the germline V gene (reference sequence): SEHNR, FQNEAQ. The CDR3, from cysteine to phenylalanine, totals 16 residues. The retained sequence is limited to the CDR3, 48 bases, with the frame set at the first base. Each donor gave one peripheral blood draw, about 110 mL on average, collected into heparinised tubes. Using a panel that included CD45RO, CCR7, CD25, CD127, CD95 and CD27, naive, central memory, regulatory and stem cell-like memory CD4+ T cells were sorted on a BD FACSAria II. Every sorted population had a purity above 95%. PBMCs were separated immediately by Lymphoprep density gradient centrifugation and were stained directly, without being cultured. Samples were stained and sorted in pairs, with one healthy donor and one patient per experiment, so that batch effects were minimized.

What the work shows at the level of the full study, not this receptor alone: A moderate but significant shortening of TCRB CDR3 length was observed in type 1 diabetes patients in all four CD4+ subsets. Sequencing cDNA rather than genomic DNA could over-represent highly expressing activated cells, although activation and CD3 levels did not differ between groups. The naive, central memory and regulatory TCRB repertoires appeared to resemble one another more closely among patients than among healthy donors. PCR may preferentially amplify shorter templates, but because patient and control samples were amplified and corrected together, any resulting skew would affect both groups equally. HLA sub-analyses involved small numbers of individuals, so any influence of HLA type on TCRB rearrangement remained unresolved. At VDJ recombination sites, type 1 diabetes patients had fewer insertions and more deleted nucleotides, which implies abnormalities in thymic rearrangement.

The High Capacity cDNA Reverse Transcription Kit was used to reverse transcribe all of the isolated RNA, meaning that expressed TCRB transcripts were what got sequenced. Deep immunoSEQ sequencing was performed on naive, central memory and regulatory T cell samples, with an average of about 3.6 million total reads per sample. Sorted cells were lysed in RLT buffer and RNA was extracted with DNase-treated RNeasy Micro or Mini kits, depending on cell number. To prevent cross-contamination, every cell subset was processed on its own, while patient and healthy donor samples were processed together. The immunoSEQ multiplex PCR was used to amplify TCRB sequences from cDNA, generating 87-bp fragments that spanned the CDR3 region. The amplicons were sequenced using the Illumina HiSeq platform. Under the source paper's analysis protocol: PCR bias was computationally corrected using synthetic template baselines, reads within Hamming distance 2 were collapsed, and singletons that could not be merged were discarded. Reads were aligned to IMGT to assign V, D and J genes, CDR3 length, and insertions or deletions at six rearrangement sites. Within each subset, clonotype counts were normalized to sorted cell number, and only after that were true diversity and Gini coefficients computed with the tcR R package. The overlap coefficient, calculated on TCRB nucleotide sequences, was used to measure repertoire sharing. Out-of-frame TCRB sequences from naive cells were analyzed as a proxy for the pre-selection repertoire. TCRdb mirrors the immuneACCESS table, restricted to in-frame sequences. Some clones are absent from its copies; in checked studies, under half trace to an unresolved V gene, and the reason for the others is unknown. That table gives V, J and clone size, and the DNA gave D and trimming. This sample has 200,000 to 250,000 clones in its table, and around 16% of those were observed once. The ten biggest clones cover roughly 0.08% of the sample.

In this chain, TRBV7-9 is recombined with TRBJ2-1; 12 bases in between match TRBD2. The sequenced sample was naive CD4+ T cells from blood. In the paper's terms, the cell subset or site label means: true naive CD4+ T cells. The source is a man aged 30-40 years with type 1 diabetes. The CDR3 has the sequence CASSRQTSGRVNEQFF. The sequence in DNA is TGTGCCAGCAGCCGTCAGACTAGCGGGAGAGTCAATGAGCAGTTCTTC.